A single sample is the source of the 32 T cell receptor beta chains below, sequenced in a study of follicular helper T cells after annual influenza vaccination. Only in-frame clones appear in the TCRdb table, and some are missing; sequencing was by immunoSEQ multiplex PCR. In the table there are 9,500 to 10,000 clones, 80% to 90% of which are singletons. Time point described: 2014-2015 season, 7 days after vaccination. The source was CXCR5- memory CD4+ T cells sorted from blood, collected 7 days after influenza vaccination. The receptors were sampled from an adult who received the influenza vaccine.

This sequence joins TRBV6-5 and TRBJ1-2; 8 nucleotides agree with TRBD1. Germline V gene sequence: CDR1 MNHEY, CDR2 SVGAGI. The CDR3 spans 14 residues. Trimming at V came to 6 bases and at J to 4 bases, leaving 7 bases not matched to a gene. CDR3 in DNA: TGTGCCAGCAGACTTACACAGGGGGGCTATGGCTACACCTTC. It is translated as CASRLTQGGYGYTF.

The chain links TRBV9 to TRBJ2-3; 9 bases map to TRBD1. Germline assignment: CDR1 SGDLS and CDR2 YYNGEE. Trimming took 3 bases from V and 5 from J; bases not matched to a gene: 7. The CDR3 sequence is 15 residues long. In DNA, the CDR3 is TGTGCCAGCAGCGGGCGGGACAGGGCGGTAGATACGCAGTATTTT. Protein: CASSGRDRAVDTQYF.

V usage is TRBV2 and J usage is TRBJ1-2; D possibly corresponds to TRBD1 (5 bases). The CDR3 length is 14 residues. The germline V gene encodes CDR1 SNHLY and CDR2 FYNNEI. Trimming cost V 8 bases and J 3 bases, with 16 bases left between them. CDR3 DNA: TGTGCCAGCTCGGCCCAGGGTCCGGACTATGGCTACACCTTC. Amino acid sequence: CASSAQGPDYGYTF.

The chain employs TRBV5-1 and TRBJ2-1, with D unresolved. Germline values: CDR1 SGHRS, CDR2 YFSETQ. The V and J ends lost 0 bases and 4 bases respectively, with 5 bases between them. The CDR3 extends over 13 amino acids. The CDR3 region has the DNA TGCGCCAGCAGCTTGGACAGTTACAATGAGCAGTTCTTC. Translating gives CASSLDSYNEQFF.

J is TRBJ2-3 and V is TRBV5-1, with 10 positions matching TRBD2. V dropped 0 bases and J dropped 8; count of bases not matched to a gene: 6. Per germline, CDR1 SGHRS and CDR2 YFSETQ. The CDR3 length is 15 residues. The CDR3 region has the DNA TGCGCCAGCAGCTTGGCCAGCGGGGGGGCGGGTACGCAGTATTTT. As protein: CASSLASGGAGTQYF.

V gene TRBV9 combines with J gene TRBJ2-3, with 9 bases aligning to TRBD2. CDR3 length: 15 residues. V dropped 0 bases and J dropped 7; count of bases not matched to a gene: 6. Germline CDR1 is SGDLS and CDR2 is YYNGEE. The CDR3 sequence: CASSVVGGGANTQYF. The DNA of the CDR3 is TGTGCCAGCAGCGTAGTCGGCGGGGGGGCAAATACGCAGTATTTT.

The chain combines TRBV27 with TRBJ2-7; TRBD1 aligns across 7 bases. After removal of 6 bases from V and 3 bases from J, the junction contained 5 bases not matched to a gene. Germline CDR1 is MNHEY and CDR2 is SMNVEV (reference sequence). The CDR3 spans 13 residues. This CDR3 reads CASSRQGFYEQYF. The CDR3 bases are TGTGCCAGCAGCCGACAGGGTTTCTACGAGCAGTACTTC.

This clone was detected only a few times. The V and J genes are TRBV4-1 and TRBJ1-2; TRBD1 is a possible D gene (5 bases). Germline V lookup: CDR1 MGHRA, CDR2 YSYEKL. The V end was cut by 3 bases, the J end by 4 bases, with 12 bases between. The CDR3 loop spans 14 amino acids. The CDR3 DNA follows: TGCGCCAGCAGCCATTCAGGGTTGGGCTATGGCTACACCTTC. Protein: CASSHSGLGYGYTF.

The chain links TRBV9 to TRBJ2-2, with TRBD1 matching 9 bases. The CDR3 is 17 residues long. The J segment lost 6 bases and the V segment lost 0 bases, leaving 9 bases of the junction unmatched. CDR1 is SGDLS and CDR2 is YYNGEE in the germline V gene. The CDR3, as DNA: TGTGCCAGCAGCGTAGTCGGGACAGGGTCGTGGTCCGGGGAGCTGTTTTTT. Residues: CASSVVGTGSWSGELFF.

The chain joins TRBV11-2 to TRBJ1-3; 7 bases map to TRBD1. Germline CDR1 and CDR2: SGHAT and FQNNGV. The CDR3 has 16 residues. V shed 5 bases and J 0 bases; nucleotides not matched to a gene: 7. This CDR3 reads CASSIPTGSSGNTIYF. The CDR3 region has the DNA TGTGCCAGCAGCATACCGACAGGGTCCTCTGGAAACACCATATATTTT.

This chain joins TRBV4-3 and TRBJ2-6; 9 bases line up with TRBD2. CDR1 and CDR2 (germline): LGHNA, YSLEER. The CDR3 has 19 residues. Trimming removed 0 bases from V and 0 bases from J; junction bases left unmatched: 6. In DNA, the CDR3 is TGCGCCAGCAGCCAAGATTTGGCGGGGGGGATCTCTGGGGCCAACGTCCTGACTTTC. Its protein is CASSQDLAGGISGANVLTF.

The genes are TRBV5-4 and TRBJ2-5, with D unclear. CDR1 is SGHNT, CDR2 YYREEE, per germline (reference sequence). The CDR3 loop spans 13 amino acids. Trimming left V 4 bases short and J 4 bases short, with 11 bases between. The CDR3 DNA sequence: TGTGCCAGCAGCACCTGGGCTCGAGAGACCCAGTACTTC. Translation gives CASSTWARETQYF. Together with reference TRBV5-4 and TRBJ2-5, the CDR3 gives the full variable domain: ETGVTQSPTHLIKTRGQQVTLRCSSQSGHNTVSWYQQALGQGPQFIFQYYREEENGRGNFPPRFSGLQFPNYSSELNVNALELDDSALYLCASSTWARETQYFGPGTRLLVL.

This chain joins TRBV18 and TRBJ2-2, with D perhaps TRBD2 (6 bases). This CDR3 spans 16 amino acids. Trimming removed 3 bases at V and 0 bases at J, with 11 bases between. Germline CDR1 and CDR2: KGHSH and LQKENI. The CDR3: CASSPNPGANTGELFF. The CDR3 coding sequence is TGTGCCAGCTCACCGAATCCGGGGGCGAACACCGGGGAGCTGTTTTTT.

The chain links TRBV2 to TRBJ2-4, with 8 nucleotides matching TRBD1. V dropped 4 bases and J dropped 2; count of bases not matched to a gene: 1. Germline V CDR1 and CDR2: SNHLY, FYNNEI. CDR3 length: 14 amino acids. As DNA, the CDR3 is TGTGCCAGCAGTGGACAGGGGCCCAAAAACATTCAGTACTTC. It codes for CASSGQGPKNIQYF.

V gene TRBV6-5 combines with J gene TRBJ2-3; TRBD2 agrees at 10 bases. The V gene's germline CDR1 is MNHEY and CDR2 SVGAGI. This CDR3 has 15 amino acids. Trimming at V came to 2 bases and at J to 1 base, leaving 0 bases not matched to a gene. In DNA, the CDR3 is TGTGCCAGCAGTTACGGGACTAGCGGCACAGATACGCAGTATTTT. This gives the protein CASSYGTSGTDTQYF.

The rearrangement links TRBV11-2 to TRBJ2-3; 9 bases line up with TRBD1. The CDR3 runs 16 residues. The junction had 8 bases not matched to a gene; V was cut back by 1 base and J by 6 bases. Germline values: CDR1 SGHAT, CDR2 FQNNGV. The CDR3 loop reads CASSLGTGALSDTQYF. CDR3 coding DNA: TGTGCCAGCAGCTTAGGGACAGGGGCGCTCTCGGATACGCAGTATTTT.

This clone was seen only a few times. The chain joins TRBV4-3 to TRBJ1-6; D gene unclear. Trimming cost V 3 bases and J 8 bases, with 14 bases left between them. The germline CDR1 and CDR2 sequences are LGHNA and YSLEER. The CDR3 consists of 15 residues. The CDR3 is CASSQKLTTDSPLHF. The DNA of the CDR3 is TGCGCCAGCAGCCAGAAACTTACGACGGATTCACCCCTCCACTTT.

This chain links TRBV19 with TRBJ1-4; 9 bases match TRBD1. CDR3 size: 12 residues. The V gene end was trimmed by 10 bases and the J gene end by 6 bases; junction bases not matched to a gene: 3. CDR1 is LNHDA, CDR2 SQIVND, per germline (reference sequence). In DNA form, the CDR3 reads TGTGCCACCAGGGACAGGGATGAAAAACTGTTTTTT. It codes for CATRDRDEKLFF.

This chain uses TRBV9 with TRBJ2-3, with D perhaps being TRBD1 or TRBD2 (5 bases each). This CDR3 has 18 residues. V lost 0 bases and J 0 bases, leaving 17 bases between the germline ends. Looked up from germline, CDR1 is SGDLS and CDR2 is YYNGEE. CDR3 region: CASSVGPPGTASTDTQYF. CDR3 DNA: TGTGCCAGCAGCGTAGGCCCTCCCGGGACGGCTAGCACAGATACGCAGTATTTT.

There are a few counts of this clone. V is TRBV6-1 and J is TRBJ1-6; no definite D call. The CDR3 has 16 amino acids. V lost 3 bases to trimming and J lost 6 bases, with 15 bases between them. Germline-derived CDR1 and CDR2 are MNHNS and SASEGT. The CDR3 protein is CASSESTRGGNSPLHF. The CDR3 bases are TGTGCCAGCAGTGAGAGCACCCGGGGAGGTAATTCACCCCTCCACTTT.

In nucleotides, the CDR3 is TGTGCCAGCAGCAAGGGCAGGAGAACAGGCGAGCAGTACTTC. It encodes CASSKGRRTGEQYF. V gene TRBV21-1 combines with J gene TRBJ2-7; TRBD1 reflects the table's D call only, with no check against the DNA. TRBV21-1 is a recognized pseudogene. This CDR3 is 14 amino acids long.

A few counts support this clone. J is TRBJ1-3 and V is TRBV7-2; D remains ambiguous. From germline, CDR1 is SGHTA and CDR2 FQGNSA. The CDR3 spans 12 residues. The V gene lost 4 bases and the J gene lost 11 bases, with 12 bases spanning the gap. The chain's CDR3 is CASSSIPMAIYF. The CDR3 DNA reads TGTGCCAGCAGCTCGATACCGATGGCCATATATTTT.

Concerning this clone: The sample holds other DNA sequences that translate to the same CDR3. The chain joins TRBV29-1 to TRBJ2-5, with D possibly TRBD1 on 7 matching bases. Germline V gives CDR1 SQVTM, CDR2 ANQGSEA. Trimming took off 4 bases at V and 11 bases at J, with 20 bases between the two ends. This CDR3 contains 13 residues. CDR3 region: CSVAQGGAITQYF. The CDR3 coding sequence is TGCAGCGTTGCCCAGGGGGGCGCGATTACGCAGTACTTC. Full variable domain (rest looked up from reference TRBV29-1 and TRBJ2-5): SAVISQKPSRDICQRGTSLTIQCQVDSQVTMMFWYRQQPGQSLTLIATANQGSEATYESGFVIDKFPISRPNLTFSTLTVSNMSPEDSSIYLCSVAQGGAITQYFGPGTRLLVL.

The chain couples TRBV18 to TRBJ1-3; possibly TRBD1 for D (6 bases). The CDR3 covers 16 residues. Germline V gives CDR1 KGHSH, CDR2 LQKENI. V was cut by 1 base and J by 0 bases, with 10 bases left in between. The CDR3 nucleotides read TGTGCCAGCTCACCACTGGGGGCGCTCTCTGGAAACACCATATATTTT. It codes for CASSPLGALSGNTIYF.

This sequence joins TRBV18 and TRBJ1-1; TRBD1 matches 8 bases. Germline-derived CDR1 and CDR2 are KGHSH and LQKENI. This CDR3 has 17 amino acids. V shed 1 base, J shed 0 bases, and the junction held 7 bases outside the gene matches. CDR3 sequence: CASSPQTGVEMNTEAFF. The CDR3 DNA reads TGTGCCAGCTCACCACAGACAGGGGTAGAGATGAACACTGAAGCTTTCTTT.

The chain is built from TRBV27 and TRBJ2-3; TRBD2 might be the D (5 bases). The CDR3 sequence is 15 residues long. Trimming cost V 3 bases and J 4 bases, with 14 bases left between them. In germline, CDR1 is MNHEY, CDR2 SMNVEV (reference sequence). In nucleotides, the CDR3 is TGTGCCAGCAGTTTCTCGCCCTGGGGAGCAGATACGCAGTATTTT. This sequence encodes CASSFSPWGADTQYF.

This clone was counted a few times. CDR3 region: CASSRGEGRGYTF. The CDR3 nucleotides read TGTGCCAGCAGCCGCGGGGAGGGCCGAGGCTACACCTTC. This chain joins TRBV9 and TRBJ1-2; unclear D gene. This CDR3 has 13 residues. The ends were cut back, 4 bases at V and 8 bases at J, with 15 bases in the middle. CDR1 is SGDLS and CDR2 is YYNGEE in the germline V gene.

As DNA, the CDR3 is TGTGCCAGCAGCTTGTCTGGGTACGAGCAGTACTTC. Amino acids: CASSLSGYEQYF. The chain couples TRBV5-4 to TRBJ2-7; D is uncertain. Between the trimmed V and J ends, which lost 1 base and 4 bases, there was a span of 6 bases. CDR3 length: 12 amino acids. Germline V lookup: CDR1 SGHNT, CDR2 YYREEE (reference sequence).

Turning to this clone: At one boundary the junction diverges from the germline segment, which might be a read error. The genes are TRBV7-9 and TRBJ2-7; the match to TRBD2 covers 10 bases. The CDR3 has 15 residues. Germline assignment: CDR1 SEHNR and CDR2 FQNEAQ (reference sequence). The CDR3 bases are TGTGCCAGCAGCCTAGCGGGGGCCCTCTCCTACGAGCAGTACTTC. It translates to CASSLAGALSYEQYF.

J is TRBJ2-6 and V is TRBV7-9; D remains unclear. The V end lost 6 bases, the J end lost 2 bases, and 8 bases lay between the germline ends. There are 14 residues in the CDR3. Germline V gene lookup returns CDR1 SEHNR and CDR2 FQNEAQ (reference sequence). CDR3 DNA: TGTGCCAGCAGAACCTGGCCTGGGGCCAACGTCCTGACTTTC. Translating gives CASRTWPGANVLTF. Filled out from reference TRBV7-9 and TRBJ2-6, the complete variable domain reads DTGVSQNPRHKITKRGQNVTFRCDPISEHNRLYWYRQTLGQGPEFLTYFQNEAQLEKSRLLSDRFSAERPKGSFSTLEIQRTEQGDSAMYLCASRTWPGANVLTFGAGSRLTVL.

The chain joins TRBV5-4 to TRBJ2-1; TRBD2 aligns across 12 bases. Germline V gene data show CDR1 as SGHNT and CDR2 as YYREEE (reference sequence). The V and J ends lost 5 bases and 0 bases, in that order; junction bases with no gene match: 9. The CDR3 runs to 18 residues. Here the CDR3 reads CASRAGTSGWSSYNEQFF. The CDR3 DNA sequence: TGTGCCAGCAGGGCCGGGACTAGCGGGTGGAGCTCCTACAATGAGCAGTTCTTC.

CDR3: CASSQRSDRNTGELFF. In DNA, the CDR3 is TGTGCCAGCAGCCAACGGTCGGACAGGAACACCGGGGAGCTGTTTTTT. The chain employs TRBV14 and TRBJ2-2, with a weak D call TRBD1 (6 bases). Trimming left V 2 bases short and J 1 base short, with 11 bases between. Germline loops: CDR1 SGHDN, CDR2 FVKESK. This CDR3 comprises 16 residues.